This T cell receptor beta chain comes out of a study of cytomegalovirus exposure and HLA in healthy donors. Across the study: Drawn from HLA-typed donors, about 85 million unique TCRs were held in an early data release. The study, taken as a whole, reports: The study carried out a later analysis of TCR beta sequences. It associated 15,000 to 20,000 of them with specific HLA alleles at a false discovery rate of 0.05.

This CDR3 is built from 13 residues. Germline CDR1 is KGHSH and CDR2 is LQKENI. V lost 5 bases and J 2 bases, leaving 10 bases between the germline ends. Donors counted as nominally healthy when sampled, yet unrecorded immune exposures were likely. Remarks on this clone: What it binds is unknown.

This PCR relied on a set of 60 Vbeta primers and 13 Jbeta primers. Sequencing was performed with immunoSEQ multiplex PCR; in TCRdb, only in-frame clones are kept and a portion is missing. This table has more than 100,000 clones, roughly 70% appearing once. The source of this sequence is a man aged 45-65 years in good health and CMV-seropositive. The gene calls are TRBV18 and TRBJ2-7; possibly TRBD1 for D (6 bases). Input material: PBMCs. The CDR3 spells CASSSRGTYEQYF. CDR3 DNA sequence: TGTGCCAGCTCATCCAGGGGTACCTACGAGCAGTACTTC. Looking up the rest from reference TRBV18 and TRBJ2-7 gives the full variable domain: NAGVMQNPRHLVRRRGQEARLRCSPMKGHSHVYWYRQLPEEGLKFMVYLQKENIIDESGMPKERFSAEFPKEGPSILRIQQVVRGDSAAYFCASSSRGTYEQYFGPGTRLTVT.